This TCR beta chain was captured in a study of cytomegalovirus exposure and HLA in healthy donors. Study context: It was reported in a later analysis that the 120 validation repertoires used the same platform as the approximately 600 first-cohort repertoires.

V dropped 6 bases and J dropped 0 bases, with 11 bases sitting between them. This CDR3 has 14 residues. The germline CDR1 and CDR2 sequences are MNHNS and SASEGT. Sequencing used immunoSEQ multiplex PCR; TCRdb keeps in-frame clones, though not all of them. This sample has 130,000 or so clones, with roughly 89% found just once. Sequenced: PBMCs. This TCR was sampled from a young woman in good health and CMV-seropositive. This sequence joins TRBV6-1 and TRBJ1-1; TRBD1 is a possible D gene (5 bases). The CDR3 reads CASSAGVMNTEAFF. Written as DNA, the CDR3 is TGTGCCAGCAGCGCGGGGGTCATGAACACTGAAGCTTTCTTT.